These 6 T cell receptor beta chains were all obtained from the same sample, sequenced in a study of T cell responses to AZD1222 COVID-19 vaccine. Produced via immunoSEQ multiplex PCR; TCRdb's table is partial and in-frame only. This sample has roughly 120,000 clones; 80% to 95% occur once, and the top ten carry almost 2.5%. This specimen consisted of peripheral blood, obtained 28 days after the second AZD1222 dose. The receptors were gathered from an adult who received the AZD1222 COVID-19 vaccine.

V gene TRBV5-4 combines with J gene TRBJ1-1, with 7 bases lining up with TRBD1. CDR1 is SGHNT and CDR2 is YYREEE in the germline V gene (reference sequence). J gave up 1 base and V 2 bases, and 2 bases lay outside the gene matches. The CDR3 loop spans 14 amino acids. This CDR3 reads CASSFSGGNTEAFF. CDR3 bases: TGTGCCAGCAGCTTTTCAGGGGGGAACACTGAAGCTTTCTTT.

The chain is built from TRBV9 and TRBJ1-3; possible D gene TRBD1, 5 bases. V lost 0 bases and J lost 0, with 13 bases in between. Germline lookup yields CDR1 SGDLS and CDR2 YYNGEE. This CDR3 has 17 amino acids. For the CDR3, the DNA is TGTGCCAGCAGCGTAGCTCCCCCAGGGAACTCTGGAAACACCATATATTTT. This encodes CASSVAPPGNSGNTIYF.

The chain uses TRBV7-9 and TRBJ1-6, with D unclear. CDR3 length: 12 amino acids. Trimming removed 2 bases from V and 7 bases from J, with 3 bases in between. Germline loops: CDR1 SEHNR, CDR2 FQNEAQ (reference sequence). Written as DNA, the CDR3 is TGTGCCAGCAGCTTACAGAATTCACCCCTCCACTTT. Protein sequence: CASSLQNSPLHF.

This chain uses TRBV29-1 with TRBJ2-1, with 10 bases aligning to TRBD1. This CDR3 has 14 residues. V lost 5 bases to trimming and J lost 7 bases; unmatched junction nucleotides: 8. Germline V gene sequence: CDR1 SQVTM, CDR2 ANQGSEA. CDR3 sequence: CSVRQGAYGNEQFF. CDR3 coding DNA: TGCAGCGTTAGACAGGGGGCCTATGGGAATGAGCAGTTCTTC.

The V and J genes are TRBV30 and TRBJ2-5; 8 bases are a match to TRBD2. The CDR3 runs to 13 residues. Per the germline V gene, CDR1 is GTSNPN and CDR2 is SVGIG (reference sequence). The V segment lost 6 bases and the J segment 5 bases; nucleotides outside the gene matches: 8. CDR3 sequence reads: CACQRGYGETQYF. The CDR3 nucleotides read TGTGCCTGCCAGCGGGGGTACGGTGAGACCCAGTACTTC. Using reference TRBV30 and TRBJ2-5 for the parts outside the CDR3, the full variable domain is SQTIHQWPATLVQPVGSPLSLECTVEGTSNPNLYWYRQAAGRGLQLLFYSVGIGQISSEVPQNLSASRPQDRQFILSSKKLLLSDSGFYLCACQRGYGETQYFGPGTRLLVL.

CDR3 in amino acids: CASSLARGPTGELFF. The CDR3 DNA sequence: TGTGCCAGCAGCTTAGCGAGGGGGCCCACCGGGGAGCTGTTTTTT. The chain has TRBV7-3 and TRBJ2-2, with TRBD1 matching over 7 bases. CDR3 length: 15 residues. Germline CDR1 reads SGHTA; CDR2 reads FQGTGA. V was pared by 2 bases and J by 4 bases, with 4 bases of the junction left unmatched.